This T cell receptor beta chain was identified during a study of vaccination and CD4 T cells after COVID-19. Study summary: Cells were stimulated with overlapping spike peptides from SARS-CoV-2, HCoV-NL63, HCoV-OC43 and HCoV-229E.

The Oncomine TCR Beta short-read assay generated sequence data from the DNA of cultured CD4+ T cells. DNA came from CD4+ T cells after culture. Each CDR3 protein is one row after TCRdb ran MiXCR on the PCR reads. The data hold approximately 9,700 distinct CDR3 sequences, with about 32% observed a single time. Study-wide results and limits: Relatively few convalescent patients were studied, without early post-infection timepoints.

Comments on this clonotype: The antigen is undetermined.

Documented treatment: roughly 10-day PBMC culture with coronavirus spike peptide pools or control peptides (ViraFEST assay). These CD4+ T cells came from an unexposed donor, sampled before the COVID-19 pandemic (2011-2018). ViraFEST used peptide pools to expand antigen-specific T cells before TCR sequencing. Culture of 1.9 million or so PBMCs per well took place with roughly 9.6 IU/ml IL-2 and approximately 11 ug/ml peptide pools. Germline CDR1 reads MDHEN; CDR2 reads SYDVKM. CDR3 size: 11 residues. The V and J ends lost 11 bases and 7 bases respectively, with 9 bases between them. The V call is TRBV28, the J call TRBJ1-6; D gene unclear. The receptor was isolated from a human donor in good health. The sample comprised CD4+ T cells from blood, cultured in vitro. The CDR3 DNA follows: TGTGCCGTCGTCGGGAATTCACCCCTCCACTTT. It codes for CAVVGNSPLHF.